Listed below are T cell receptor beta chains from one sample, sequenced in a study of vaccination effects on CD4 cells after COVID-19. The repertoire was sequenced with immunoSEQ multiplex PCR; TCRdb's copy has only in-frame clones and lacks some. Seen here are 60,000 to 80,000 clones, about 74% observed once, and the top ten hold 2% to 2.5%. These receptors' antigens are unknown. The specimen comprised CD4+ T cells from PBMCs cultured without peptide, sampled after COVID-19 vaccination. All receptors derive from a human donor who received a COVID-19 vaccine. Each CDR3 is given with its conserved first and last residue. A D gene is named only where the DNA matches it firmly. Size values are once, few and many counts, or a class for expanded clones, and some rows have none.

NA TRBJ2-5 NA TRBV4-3 TGCGCCAGCAGCCAGATTTCTGGGGAGACCCAGTACTTC CASSQISGETQYF
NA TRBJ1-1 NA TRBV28 TGTGCCATCAAGAGAGGAATGAACACTGAAGCTTTCTTT CAIKRGMNTEAFF
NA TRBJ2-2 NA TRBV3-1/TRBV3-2 TGTGCCAGCAGCCAAACAGGGGAGGCCGGGGAGCTGTTTTTT CASSQTGEAGELFF
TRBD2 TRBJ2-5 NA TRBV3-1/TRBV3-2 TGTGCCAGCAGCCCAACTAGCGGCGAGACCCAGTACTTC CASSPTSGETQYF
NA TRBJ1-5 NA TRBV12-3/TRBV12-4 TGTGCCAGCAGTGGCCACGGCGGGGAACCCCAGCATTTT CASSGHGGEPQHF
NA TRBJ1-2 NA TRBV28 TGTGCCAGCAGTCCCCCGGGGGCTGGCTACACCTTC CASSPPGAGYTF
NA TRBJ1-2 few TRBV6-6 TGTGCCAGCAGACTCCCGGGATCAACGGACTATGGCTACACCTTC CASRLPGSTDYGYTF
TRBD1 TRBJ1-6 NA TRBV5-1 TGCGCCAGCAGGACAGGGGCACCTAATTCACCCCTCCACTTT CASRTGAPNSPLHF
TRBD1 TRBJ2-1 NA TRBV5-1 TGCGCCAGCAGCTTGGCCGGGGCAGGGGGAAACAATGAGCAGTTCTTC CASSLAGAGGNNEQFF
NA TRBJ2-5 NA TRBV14 TGTGCCAGCAGCTCTCGGATGAGGACATCTCAAGAGACCCAGTACTTC CASSSRMRTSQETQYF
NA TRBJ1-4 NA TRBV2 TGTGCCAGCACTCCAGGGTTAAATGAAAAACTGTTTTTT CASTPGLNEKLFF
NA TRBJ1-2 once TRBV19 TGTGCCAGTACCTTCACCGCCCCTAACTATGGCTACACCTTC CASTFTAPNYGYTF
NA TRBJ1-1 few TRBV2 TGTGCCAGCACCGAGAACAGGGCGAACACTGAAGCTTTCTTT CASTENRANTEAFF
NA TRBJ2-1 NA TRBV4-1 TGCGCCAGCAGCCGACTCCCAGGGAACAATGAGCAGTTCTTC CASSRLPGNNEQFF
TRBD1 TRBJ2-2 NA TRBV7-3 TGTGCCAGCAGCGTAGACAGGGCGAACACCGGGGAGCTGTTTTTT CASSVDRANTGELFF
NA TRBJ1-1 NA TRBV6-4 TGTGCCAGCAGTGCAATGGGGAACACTGAAGCTTTCTTT CASSAMGNTEAFF
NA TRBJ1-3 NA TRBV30 TGTGCCTGGAGGAAGGACTCTTACTCTGGAAACACCATATATTTT CAWRKDSYSGNTIYF
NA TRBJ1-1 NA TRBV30 TGTGCCTGGAGTGTACAGTCAATAGCTTTCTTT CAWSVQSIAFF
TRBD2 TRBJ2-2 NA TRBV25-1 TGTGCCAGCAGTGTGGGGGGGGGAGGCACCGGGGAGCTGTTTTTT CASSVGGGGTGELFF
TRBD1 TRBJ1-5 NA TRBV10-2 TGCGCCAGCAGTCGAAAACGACAGGGGAATCAGCCCCAGCATTTT CASSRKRQGNQPQHF
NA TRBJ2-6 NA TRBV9 TGTGCCAGCAGCGTAGATGGGGGGTCTGGGGCCAACGTCCTGACTTTC CASSVDGGSGANVLTF
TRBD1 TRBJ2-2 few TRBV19 TGTGCCAGTAGTCTAAACCGGGACAGGGGAACCGGGGAGCTGTTTTTT CASSLNRDRGTGELFF